The clone carrying this T cell receptor (beta chain) was observed once. The data derive from a study of blood T cell repertoires in COVID-19. Background on the study: Sites in the United States, Italy and Spain provided acute and convalescent COVID-19 samples. From T cells, B-cell-depleted T cells, or PBMCs came the material, which was cDNA or gDNA.

As originally analysed: Reference gene primers were amplified, and this amplification served to estimate nucleated cell counts. Here immunoSEQ multiplex PCR was the method, and the copy in TCRdb shows in-frame clones only, minus some. Clonal size and the V and J genes are those of that table, whereas D and trimming came from the DNA. This table has more than 10,000 clones, around 78% appearing once. The material sequenced was peripheral blood. The TCR comes from a human donor in a cohort sampled during active COVID-19.

The CDR3, as DNA: TGTGCCAGCAGAGAAAGACAGGGTCGAAACACTGAAGCTTTCTTT. Its protein product is CASRERQGRNTEAFF. The J gene is TRBJ1-1, the V gene TRBV6-6, with 7 bases aligning to TRBD1. CDR1 and CDR2 from the germline V gene are MNHNY and SVGAGI (reference sequence). V lost 6 bases, J lost 2 bases, and 9 bases stayed unmatched. The length of the CDR3 is 15 residues.